This T cell receptor (beta chain) was sequenced during a study of quantifying T cell responses using KT2 cells. Overall study: cDNA was made from DNase-treated RNA using alpha and beta constant primers. Findings and caveats of the study: Counts of KT2 alpha and beta sequences rose linearly with the number of KT2 cells added. Very high KT2 spike-in numbers caused saturation in KT2 sequence detection.

The V gene lost 2 bases and the J gene lost 0 bases, with 7 bases spanning the gap. This CDR3 is built from 13 residues. The germline V gene has CDR1 DFQATT and CDR2 SNEGSKA (reference sequence). This clonotype was picked up many times. What it recognizes is unknown. An oligo carrying a UMI was ligated to the cDNA 3' end. First-round PCR used roughly 4 cycles and beta primers RC1.1 and RC1.2 covering TRBC1 and TRBC2. TCRdb fed the UMI-ligation and nested PCR reads into MiXCR, producing one record per CDR3 protein. The table records over 35,000 distinct CDR3 sequences, approximately 15% of them present only once. Known numbers of the T cell clone KT2 were added to PBMC. Different KT2-to-PBMC ratios were created with a constant PBMC count.

V gene TRBV20-1 combines with J gene TRBJ1-2, with D perhaps matching TRBD1 (5 bases). What was sequenced was PBMCs spiked with cells of the T cell clone KT2. The TCR originated in a human donor. The CDR3 coding sequence is TGCAGTGCTAGAATACAGGCTAACTATGGCTACACCTTC. Protein sequence: CSARIQANYGYTF.